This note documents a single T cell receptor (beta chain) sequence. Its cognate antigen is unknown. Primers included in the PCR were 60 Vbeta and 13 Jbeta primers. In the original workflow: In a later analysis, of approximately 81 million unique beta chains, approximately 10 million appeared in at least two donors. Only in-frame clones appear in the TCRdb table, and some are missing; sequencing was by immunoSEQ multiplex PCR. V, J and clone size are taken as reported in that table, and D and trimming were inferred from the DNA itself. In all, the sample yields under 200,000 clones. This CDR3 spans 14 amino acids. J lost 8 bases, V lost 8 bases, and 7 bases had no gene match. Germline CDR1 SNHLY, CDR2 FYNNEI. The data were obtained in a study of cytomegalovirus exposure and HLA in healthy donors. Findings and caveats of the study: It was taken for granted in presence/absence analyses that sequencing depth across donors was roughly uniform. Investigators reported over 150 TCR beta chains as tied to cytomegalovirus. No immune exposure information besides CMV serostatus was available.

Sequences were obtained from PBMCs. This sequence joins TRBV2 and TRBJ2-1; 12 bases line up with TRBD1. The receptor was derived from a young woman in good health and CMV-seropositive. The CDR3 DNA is TGTGCCAGCTTCCCCGGGACAGGGGGCGATGAGCAGTTCTTC. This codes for CASFPGTGGDEQFF.